These T cell receptor beta chains were read from a single sample in a study of T-cell reconstitution after alpha-beta-depleted transplantation in children. One entry per CDR3 protein results from TCRdb running MiXCR on the PCR reads. The repertoire has about 640,000 distinct CDR3 sequences, approximately 13% of them found once; the top ten carry 2.2%. Material: PBMCs, mostly from graft donor cells, obtained 360 days after TCRalphabeta/CD19-depleted stem cell transplant. Every receptor here comes from a male patient between 5 and 17 years old who had a stem cell transplant for acute myeloid leukemia, so the T cells may come from the graft donor. Each CDR3 is given with its conserved first and last residue.

v_gene: TRBV24-1; j_gene: TRBJ2-5; CDR3aa: CATSDFLPKKGAAMVETQYF
v_gene: TRBV6-1; j_gene: TRBJ2-1; CDR3aa: CASSDYSYNEQFF
v_gene: TRBV20-1; j_gene: TRBJ2-1; CDR3aa: CSARTALSYNEQFF
v_gene: TRBV20-1; j_gene: TRBJ2-2; CDR3aa: CSARWGELFF
v_gene: TRBV5-1; j_gene: TRBJ2-5; CDR3aa: CASSDGTVAVQETQYF
v_gene: TRBV24-1; j_gene: TRBJ2-7; CDR3aa: CATSDMGLAGKYEQYF
v_gene: TRBV7-2; j_gene: TRBJ2-7; CDR3aa: CASSLMGTYEQYF
v_gene: TRBV4-3; j_gene: TRBJ2-5; CDR3aa: CASSQDSGGPETQYF
v_gene: TRBV6-5; j_gene: TRBJ2-1; CDR3aa: CASSYAGTSGTHYNEQFF
v_gene: TRBV11-3; j_gene: TRBJ2-5; CDR3aa: CASSSNRDREETQYF
v_gene: TRBV5-1; j_gene: TRBJ2-3; CDR3aa: CASSLKSSATSGDTQYF
v_gene: TRBV9; j_gene: TRBJ2-5; CDR3aa: CASSAGLAGGRETQYF
v_gene: TRBV28; j_gene: TRBJ2-4; CDR3aa: CASSPGTSGDDIQYF
v_gene: TRBV27; j_gene: TRBJ2-7; CDR3aa: CASSPDLGHEQYF
v_gene: TRBV5-1; j_gene: TRBJ1-1; CDR3aa: CASSLESRNTEAFF
v_gene: TRBV6-2/TRBV6-3; j_gene: TRBJ2-1; CDR3aa: CASRHELAGGWNEQFF
v_gene: TRBV28; j_gene: TRBJ2-1; CDR3aa: CASSVPSGRSFNEQFF
v_gene: TRBV10-3; j_gene: TRBJ2-3; CDR3aa: CAIRPGQGGRTDTQYF
v_gene: TRBV7-2; j_gene: TRBJ2-7; CDR3aa: CASSLSRAFNEQYF
v_gene: TRBV4-2; j_gene: TRBJ2-1; CDR3aa: CASSPLQSPGTDEQFF
v_gene: TRBV5-1; j_gene: TRBJ2-1; CDR3aa: CASSLVDRPSYNEQFF
v_gene: TRBV29-1; j_gene: TRBJ1-2; CDR3aa: CSVEGQGYTF
v_gene: TRBV3-1; j_gene: TRBJ1-5; CDR3aa: CASSQGWGFDQPQHF
v_gene: TRBV20-1; j_gene: TRBJ2-4; CDR3aa: CSARDRKVAKNIQYF
v_gene: TRBV7-3; j_gene: TRBJ2-6; CDR3aa: CASSPGRTGAPGANVLTF
v_gene: TRBV2; j_gene: TRBJ2-4; CDR3aa: CASSRLAGGTSKNIQYF
v_gene: TRBV9; j_gene: TRBJ2-7; CDR3aa: CASSANPGGAGYEQYF